This T cell receptor beta chain was recovered during a study of T-cell reconstitution after alpha-beta-depleted transplantation in children. Study-level findings and limits: As was reported, about two months after transplant, alpha-beta T cells came from several hundred expanded graft clones. Counts and diversity of T cells one year after transplant came mostly from newly produced T cells. Surviving recipient cells, namely T cells and thymic progenitors, were the source of high day-60 TCRbeta diversity in some patients.

With regard to this clonotype: The antigen is undetermined.

Preparation of the TCRbeta library was carried out with unique molecular identifiers. TCRdb fed the PCR reads into MiXCR, producing one record per CDR3 protein. The sample lists about 980,000 distinct CDR3 sequences; around 30% were seen once. V lost 3 bases to trimming and J lost 5 bases, with 10 bases between them. CDR1 SEHNR and CDR2 FQNEAQ come from the germline V gene (reference sequence). The CDR3 extends over 13 amino acids. The rearrangement joins TRBV7-9 to TRBJ1-2; D is unresolved. The sequence was collected from a boy less than two years old who had a stem cell transplant for SCID, so the T cells may come from the graft donor. The specimen was PBMCs, mostly from graft donor cells, collected 360 days after TCRalphabeta/CD19-depleted stem cell transplant. CDR3 nucleotide sequence: TGTGCCAGCAGCTTGTACAGTTCATATGGCTACACCTTC. It is translated as CASSLYSSYGYTF.